This T cell receptor (beta chain) was identified during a study of shared clonotypes between healthy human individuals. For the study at large: The study used three CD4 naive, three CD4 memory, two CD8 naive and one CD8 memory plate per donor.

This table comes from immunoSEQ multiplex PCR, and its TCRdb copy is limited to in-frame clones, with some not included. Of a few million clones in the sample, 90% to 97% were seen once. The sample taken for sequencing was naive CD4+ T cells sorted from blood. Subset reported: CD45RA+ positively selected. This clonotype originated in a man younger than 30 in good health.

The CDR3 protein is CASSGQYSNQPQHF. CDR3 coding DNA: TGTGCCAGTAGCGGACAGTATAGCAATCAGCCCCAGCATTTT. V is TRBV19 and J is TRBJ1-5; D may be TRBD1 (6 bases). Germline V CDR1 and CDR2: LNHDA, SQIVND (reference sequence). Trimming removed 6 bases from V and 0 bases from J, with 9 bases in between. The length of the CDR3 is 14 residues.